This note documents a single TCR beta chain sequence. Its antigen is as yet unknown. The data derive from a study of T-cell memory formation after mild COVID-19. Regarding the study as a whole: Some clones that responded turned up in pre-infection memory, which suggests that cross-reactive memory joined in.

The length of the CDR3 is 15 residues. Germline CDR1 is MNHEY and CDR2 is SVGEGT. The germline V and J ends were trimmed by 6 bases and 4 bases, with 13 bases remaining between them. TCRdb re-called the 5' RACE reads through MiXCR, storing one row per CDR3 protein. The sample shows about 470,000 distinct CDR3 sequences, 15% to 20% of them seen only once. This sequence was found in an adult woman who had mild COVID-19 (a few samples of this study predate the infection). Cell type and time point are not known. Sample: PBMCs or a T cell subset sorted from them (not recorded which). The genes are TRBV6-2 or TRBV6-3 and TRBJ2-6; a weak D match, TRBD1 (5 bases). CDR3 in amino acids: CASRPQASGANVLTF. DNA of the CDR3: TGTGCCAGCAGACCACAGGCAAGCGGGGCCAACGTCCTGACTTTC.